This TCR beta chain appears in the sequencing data of a study of follicular helper T cells after annual influenza vaccination. Study at large: Across the 2013-2014, 2014-2015 and 2015-2016 vaccination seasons, some subjects were resampled. Study-wide points: Successive annual vaccinations recalled a recurrent oligoclonal ICOS+CD38+ cTfh response with influenza-specific clonotypes. Only about 9-21% of analyzed cells yielded productive TCRB sequences.

Time point denoted: 2014-2015 season, pre-vaccination. Sorted blood CD4 subsets were sequenced before and after adults received seasonal inactivated influenza vaccine. This clone was seen once. Antigen: not known. Only in-frame clones appear in the TCRdb table, and some are missing; sequencing was by immunoSEQ multiplex PCR. The repertoire holds some 30,000 clones, with 80% to 90% as singletons. V lost 1 base and J lost 9, with 10 bases in between. In germline, CDR1 is SGHTA, CDR2 FQGTGA. CDR3 length equals 13 residues. Material: CXCR5+ CD38- circulating T follicular helper cells from blood, obtained on the day of influenza vaccination. Subset noted: circulating Tfh, non-naive CD4+CXCR5+PD-1+ (ICOS+CD38+ or ICOS-CD38-). The TCR sequence derives from an adult who received the influenza vaccine. The chain uses TRBV7-3 and TRBJ2-1; D perhaps matches TRBD1 (6 bases). The CDR3, as DNA: TGTGCCAGCAGCTTAATACAGGGCGGTGAGCAGTTCTTC. Its protein is CASSLIQGGEQFF.